This is a list of T cell receptor beta chains from one sample in a study of T cell responses to AZD1222 COVID-19 vaccine. The data were produced by immunoSEQ multiplex PCR, yet TCRdb's version contains in-frame clones alone and is incomplete. The sample shows about 120,000 clones, over 80% of them seen only once. The sample consisted of peripheral blood, taken on day 0 of AZD1222 vaccination. All receptors come from an adult in good health. Each CDR3 is given with its conserved first and last residue. The order of the fields is J gene, clone size, V gene, D gene, CDR3 protein, CDR3 DNA. The D gene is left open where the match is weak. Only part of the rows carry a size: once, few, many, or a class if the clone is expanded.

TRBJ2-5 . TRBV9 TRBD2 CASSPSGSYGETQYF TGTGCCAGCAGCCCGAGCGGGAGTTATGGGGAGACCCAGTACTTC
TRBJ2-7 . TRBV13 . CASSILGQTGETYEQYF TGTGCCAGCAGCATTTTAGGGCAGACTGGGGAGACCTACGAGCAGTACTTC
TRBJ1-2 . TRBV7-9 . CASTPGGGNYGYTF TGTGCCAGCACCCCCGGAGGGGGGAACTATGGCTACACCTTC
TRBJ2-1 . TRBV11-2 TRBD1 CASTLQGFSYNEQFF TGTGCCAGCACTCTACAGGGGTTCTCCTACAATGAGCAGTTCTTC
TRBJ1-5 . TRBV5-8 TRBD1 CASSFKTGTQPQHF TGTGCCAGCAGCTTCAAGACAGGGACTCAGCCCCAGCATTTT
TRBJ1-5 . TRBV6-5 . CASRGGAYSNQPQHF TGTGCCAGCAGGGGGGGCGCCTATAGCAATCAGCCCCAGCATTTT
TRBJ2-3 . TRBV28 TRBD2 CASTPSGISPDTQYF TGTGCCAGCACCCCTAGCGGGATTAGCCCAGATACGCAGTATTTT
TRBJ2-5 . TRBV28 TRBD1 CASSKNRGQETQYF TGTGCCAGCAGTAAGAACAGGGGACAAGAGACCCAGTACTTC
TRBJ2-3 . TRBV14 . CASSQWGRETDTQYF TGTGCCAGCAGCCAATGGGGCAGGGAGACAGATACGCAGTATTTT
TRBJ2-2 . TRBV2 . CASRSDRPTGELFF TGTGCCAGCCGTAGCGACCGACCCACCGGGGAGCTGTTTTTT
TRBJ1-4 . TRBV4-3 . CASSQSAGLTNEKLFF TGCGCCAGCAGCCAGAGCGCCGGGTTGACTAATGAAAAACTGTTTTTT
TRBJ1-2 . TRBV10-2 TRBD1 CASNRGDRVGYTF TGCGCCAGCAACAGGGGGGACAGGGTTGGCTACACCTTC
TRBJ2-7 . TRBV6-8 . CASSYSIPQGGSYEQYF TGTGCCAGCAGTTACTCGATTCCGCAGGGGGGGTCCTACGAGCAGTACTTC
TRBJ2-4 once TRBV6-2/TRBV6-3 TRBD2 CASNYPPTGTSGIRDIQYF TGTGCCAGCAATTACCCCCCAACCGGGACTAGCGGAATACGGGACATTCAGTACTTC
TRBJ2-7 . TRBV28 . CAALGAYEQYF TGTGCCGCTCTCGGGGCCTACGAGCAGTACTTC
TRBJ1-3 . TRBV7-2 . CASSLTDPSSGNTIYF TGTGCCAGCAGCTTAACAGACCCCTCCTCTGGAAACACCATATATTTT
TRBJ1-2 . TRBV12-3/TRBV12-4 . CASSQARGYTF TGTGCCAGCAGCCAAGCCCGTGGCTACACCTTC
TRBJ1-1 . TRBV6-5 TRBD1 CASRLGQMNTEAFF TGTGCCAGCAGGCTGGGACAGATGAACACTGAAGCTTTCTTT
TRBJ2-7 . TRBV10-3 TRBD1 CAISDRTGQGYEQYF TGTGCCATCAGTGATAGAACAGGACAGGGCTACGAGCAGTACTTC
TRBJ2-7 . TRBV27 . CASRNTAYEQYF TGTGCCAGCAGAAATACCGCCTACGAGCAGTACTTC
TRBJ1-2 . TRBV7-9 . CASSWLGQGYNF TGTGCCAGCAGCTGGCTTGGTCAGGGATATAACTTC
TRBJ1-5 once TRBV11-2 . CASSLGGQSNQPQHF TGTGCCAGCAGCTTAGGCGGGCAGTCCAATCAGCCCCAGCATTTT
TRBJ1-1 . TRBV30 . CAWSVTAEAFF TGTGCCTGGAGTGTGACCGCTGAAGCTTTCTTT
TRBJ1-2 . TRBV4-1 . CASSQDEGTTNYGYTF TGCGCCAGCAGCCAAGATGAGGGGACAACTAACTATGGCTACACCTTC
TRBJ2-1 . TRBV6-4 . CASSDSRVNRPNEQFF TGTGCCAGCAGTGACTCGAGGGTTAACAGGCCCAATGAGCAGTTCTTC
TRBJ1-6 . TRBV4-1 TRBD1 CASSQVIGQVNSPLHF TGCGCCAGCAGCCAAGTGATTGGACAGGTGAATTCACCCCTCCACTTT
TRBJ2-7 . TRBV5-1 TRBD1 CASSLRGQAYEQYF TGCGCCAGCAGCTTGAGGGGACAGGCCTACGAGCAGTACTTC
TRBJ2-5 . TRBV4-1 TRBD1 CASSQRQGLETQYF TGCGCCAGCAGCCAGAGACAGGGGTTAGAGACCCAGTACTTC
TRBJ1-6 . TRBV28 . CASSSEGVSYNSPLHF TGTGCCAGCAGTTCGGAAGGGGTTTCCTATAATTCACCCCTCCACTTT
TRBJ1-1 . TRBV28 . CASSLNGWRTEAFF TGTGCCAGCAGTTTAAACGGGTGGCGGACTGAAGCTTTCTTT
TRBJ1-2 . TRBV6-6 . CASSYSFSGVDGYTF TGTGCCAGCAGTTACTCTTTTTCTGGGGTTGATGGCTACACCTTC
TRBJ1-2 . TRBV5-8 . CASSYPGPNYGYTF TGTGCCAGCAGCTACCCGGGGCCGAACTATGGCTACACCTTC
TRBJ2-2 . TRBV5-4 . CASSWDLGARELFF TGTGCCAGCAGCTGGGATCTAGGGGCGCGGGAGCTGTTTTTT
TRBJ1-1 . TRBV28 TRBD1 CASRLQGRNTEAFF TGTGCCAGCAGACTACAGGGGAGAAATACTGAAGCTTTCTTT
TRBJ2-5 . TRBV10-3 . CAISEGRELNQTQYF TGTGCCATCAGTGAGGGACGGGAGCTGAATCAGACCCAGTACTTC
TRBJ2-5 . TRBV5-1 TRBD2 CASSWTSGQETQYF TGCGCCAGCAGCTGGACTAGCGGCCAAGAGACCCAGTACTTC
TRBJ2-7 . TRBV7-2 . CASSFGGTATEQYF TGTGCCAGCAGCTTTGGGGGCACAGCTACCGAGCAGTACTTC
TRBJ1-2 once TRBV18 . CASSVFRDSNYGYTF TGTGCCAGCTCTGTCTTTCGGGATTCCAACTATGGCTACACCTTC
TRBJ2-7 . TRBV3-1/TRBV3-2 TRBD1 CASSPSNRGAYEQYF TGTGCCAGCAGCCCGTCTAACAGGGGAGCCTACGAGCAGTACTTC
TRBJ1-1 . TRBV15 . CATSQDTTRRNTEAFF TGTGCCACCAGCCAGGACACTACGAGAAGGAACACTGAAGCTTTCTTT
TRBJ1-6 . TRBV7-2 . CASSFPSLSSPLHF TGTGCCAGCAGCTTTCCTTCCCTTAGCTCACCCCTCCACTTT
TRBJ1-1 once TRBV7-6 . CASSSLIDQKNEEAFF TGTGCCAGCAGCTCCTTAATAGATCAGAAAAACGAAGAGGCTTTCTTT
TRBJ1-2 . TRBV2 . CARAGENYGYTF TGTGCCAGAGCAGGGGAGAACTATGGCTACACCTTC
TRBJ1-5 . TRBV2 . CASSESNSYSNQPQHF TGTGCCAGCAGTGAAAGTAACAGCTATAGCAATCAGCCCCAGCATTTT
TRBJ2-7 . TRBV13 . CASSQGSAPEQYF TGTGCCAGCAGCCAGGGGTCGGCTCCCGAGCAGTACTTC
TRBJ2-1 . TRBV7-2 . CASSSDHGDEQFF TGTGCCAGCAGCTCAGACCACGGCGATGAGCAGTTCTTC
TRBJ2-7 . TRBV6-2/TRBV6-3 TRBD2 CASSFTVAGDYLSYEQYF TGTGCCAGCAGTTTCACAGTCGCCGGGGACTATCTCTCCTACGAGCAGTACTTC
TRBJ2-5 . TRBV2 . CASSADRSQETQYF TGTGCCAGCAGCGCAGACAGGAGCCAAGAGACCCAGTACTTC
TRBJ1-1 once TRBV10-1 . CASSDKSLGNTEAFF TGCGCCAGCAGTGACAAAAGCCTGGGTAACACTGAAGCTTTCTTT
TRBJ1-1 . TRBV25-1 . CASSGFREGNTEAFF TGTGCCAGCAGTGGGTTCCGGGAAGGGAACACTGAAGCTTTCTTT
TRBJ2-5 . TRBV25-1 TRBD2 CASRGLGYQETQYF TGTGCCAGCAGAGGACTAGGATATCAAGAGACCCAGTACTTC
TRBJ2-2 . TRBV2 TRBD2 CASSAAGGVGELFF TGTGCCAGCAGTGCAGCGGGGGGAGTCGGGGAGCTGTTTTTT
TRBJ2-1 . TRBV4-1 . CASSQALGNNEQFF TGCGCCAGCAGCCAAGCTCTAGGGAACAATGAGCAGTTCTTC
TRBJ2-2 . TRBV30 . CAWSVRGELFF TGTGCCTGGAGTGTACGTGGGGAGCTGTTTTTT
TRBJ1-1 once TRBV7-2 . CASSLIALLTEAFF TGTGCCAGCAGCTTAATCGCCTTACTAACTGAAGCTTTCTTT
TRBJ2-1 . TRBV28 . CASTKSGSYNEQFF TGTGCCAGCACCAAATCGGGATCATACAATGAGCAGTTCTTC
TRBJ2-7 . TRBV3-1/TRBV3-2 . CASSHGRQADEQYF TGTGCCAGCAGCCACGGGAGACAGGCTGACGAGCAGTACTTC